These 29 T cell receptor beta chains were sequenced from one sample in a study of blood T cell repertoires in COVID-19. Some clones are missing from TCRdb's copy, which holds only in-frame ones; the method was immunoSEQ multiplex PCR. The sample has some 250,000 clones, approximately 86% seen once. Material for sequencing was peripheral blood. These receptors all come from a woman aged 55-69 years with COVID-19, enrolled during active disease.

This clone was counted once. CDR3 in DNA: TGTGCCAGCAGCTTGGCCGCGACAGGGGAGGGCCAGCCCCAGCATTTT. Protein sequence: CASSLAATGEGQPQHF. The V call is TRBV5-6, the J call TRBJ1-5, with 8 bases fitting TRBD1. This CDR3 spans 16 amino acids. Germline V gene data show CDR1 as SGHDT and CDR2 as YYEEEE. V lost 0 bases and J lost 7; bases outside the gene matches: 9.

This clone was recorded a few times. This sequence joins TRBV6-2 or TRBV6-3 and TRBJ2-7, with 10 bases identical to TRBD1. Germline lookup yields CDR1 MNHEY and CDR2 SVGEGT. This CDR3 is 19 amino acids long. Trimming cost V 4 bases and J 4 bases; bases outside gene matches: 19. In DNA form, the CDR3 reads TGTGCCAGCAGTTCCGTGTTCGGGACAGGGGAGGGTCCTTCGTACGAGCAGTACTTC. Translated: CASSSVFGTGEGPSYEQYF.

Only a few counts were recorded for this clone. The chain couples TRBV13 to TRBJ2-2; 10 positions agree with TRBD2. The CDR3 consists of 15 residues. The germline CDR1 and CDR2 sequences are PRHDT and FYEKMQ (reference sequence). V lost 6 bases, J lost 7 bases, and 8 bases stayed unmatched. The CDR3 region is CASSRSGRAGGELFF. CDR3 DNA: TGTGCCAGCAGTCGCAGCGGGAGGGCCGGCGGGGAGCTGTTTTTT.

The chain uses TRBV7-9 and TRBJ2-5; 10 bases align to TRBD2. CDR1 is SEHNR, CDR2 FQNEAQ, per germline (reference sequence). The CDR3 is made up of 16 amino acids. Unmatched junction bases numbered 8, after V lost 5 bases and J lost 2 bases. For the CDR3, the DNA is TGTGCCAGCAGCCCCCGGTCTAGCGGGGGTCAAGAGACCCAGTACTTC. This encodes CASSPRSSGGQETQYF.

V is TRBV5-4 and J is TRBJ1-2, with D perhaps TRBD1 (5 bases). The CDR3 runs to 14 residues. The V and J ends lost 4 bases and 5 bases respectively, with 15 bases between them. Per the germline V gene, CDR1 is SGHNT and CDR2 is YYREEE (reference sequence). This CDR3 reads CASSLGALGYGYTF. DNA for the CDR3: TGTGCCAGCAGCCTAGGGGCGCTGGGGTATGGCTACACCTTC.

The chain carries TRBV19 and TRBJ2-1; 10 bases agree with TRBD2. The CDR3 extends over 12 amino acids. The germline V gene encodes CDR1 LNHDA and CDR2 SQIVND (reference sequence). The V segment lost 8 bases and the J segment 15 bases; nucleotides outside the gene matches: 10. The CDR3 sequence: CASVGLAGVGFF. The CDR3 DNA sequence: TGTGCCAGTGTCGGCCTAGCGGGAGTAGGGTTCTTC.

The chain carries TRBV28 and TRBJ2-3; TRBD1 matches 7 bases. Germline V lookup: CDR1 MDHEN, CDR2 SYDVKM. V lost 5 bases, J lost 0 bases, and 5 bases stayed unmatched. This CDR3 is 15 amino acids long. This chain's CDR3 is CASSRHRGSTDTQYF. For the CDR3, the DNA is TGTGCCAGCAGTCGCCACAGGGGAAGCACAGATACGCAGTATTTT.

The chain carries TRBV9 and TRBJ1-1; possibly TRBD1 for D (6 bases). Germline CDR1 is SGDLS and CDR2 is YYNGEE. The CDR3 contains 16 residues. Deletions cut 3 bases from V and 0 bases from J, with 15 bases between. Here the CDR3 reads CASSAEGGGLNTEAFF. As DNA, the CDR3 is TGTGCCAGCAGCGCCGAAGGGGGGGGCCTGAACACTGAAGCTTTCTTT.

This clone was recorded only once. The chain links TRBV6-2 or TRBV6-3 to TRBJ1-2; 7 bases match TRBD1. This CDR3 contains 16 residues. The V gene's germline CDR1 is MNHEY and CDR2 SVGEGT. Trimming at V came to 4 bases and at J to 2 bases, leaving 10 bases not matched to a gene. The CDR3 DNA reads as TGTGCCAGCAGTTCCCCTCAGATGACAGGGAACTATGGCTACACCTTC. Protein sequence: CASSSPQMTGNYGYTF.

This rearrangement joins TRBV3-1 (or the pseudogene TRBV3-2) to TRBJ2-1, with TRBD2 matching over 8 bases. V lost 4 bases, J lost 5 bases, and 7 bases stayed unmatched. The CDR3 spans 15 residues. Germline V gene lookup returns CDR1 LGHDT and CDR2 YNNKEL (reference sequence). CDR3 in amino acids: CASSRSGSLDNEQFF. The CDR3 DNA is TGTGCCAGCAGCCGAAGCGGGAGCTTGGACAATGAGCAGTTCTTC.

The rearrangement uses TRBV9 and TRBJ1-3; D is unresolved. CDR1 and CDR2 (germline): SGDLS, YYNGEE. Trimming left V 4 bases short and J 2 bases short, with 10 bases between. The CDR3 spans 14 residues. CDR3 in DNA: TGTGCCAGCAGCAGAACCTATCCTGGAAACACCATATATTTT. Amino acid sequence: CASSRTYPGNTIYF. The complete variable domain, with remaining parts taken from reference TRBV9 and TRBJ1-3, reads DSGVTQTPKHLITATGQRVTLRCSPRSGDLSVYWYQQSLDQGLQFLIQYYNGEERAKGNILERFSAQQFPDLHSELNLSSLELGDSALYFCASSRTYPGNTIYFGEGSWLTVV.

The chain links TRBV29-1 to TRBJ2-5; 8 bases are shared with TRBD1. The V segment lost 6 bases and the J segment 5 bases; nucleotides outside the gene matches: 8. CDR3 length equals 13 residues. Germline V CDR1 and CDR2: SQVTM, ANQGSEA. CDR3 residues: CSVRQGMGETQYF. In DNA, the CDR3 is TGCAGCGTGAGACAGGGGATGGGGGAGACCCAGTACTTC.

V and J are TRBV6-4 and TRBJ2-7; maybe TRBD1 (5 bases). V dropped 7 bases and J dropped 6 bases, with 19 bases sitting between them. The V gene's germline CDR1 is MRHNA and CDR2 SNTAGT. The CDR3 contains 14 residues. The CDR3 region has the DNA TGTGCCAGCATCATGACAGAGCTCCTTTCCGAGCAGTACTTC. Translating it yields CASIMTELLSEQYF.

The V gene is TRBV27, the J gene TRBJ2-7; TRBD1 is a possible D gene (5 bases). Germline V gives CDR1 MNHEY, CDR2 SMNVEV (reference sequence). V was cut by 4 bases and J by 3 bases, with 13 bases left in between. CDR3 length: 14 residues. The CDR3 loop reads CASSSAGLVYEQYF. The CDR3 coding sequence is TGTGCCAGCAGTTCCGCAGGGTTAGTCTACGAGCAGTACTTC.

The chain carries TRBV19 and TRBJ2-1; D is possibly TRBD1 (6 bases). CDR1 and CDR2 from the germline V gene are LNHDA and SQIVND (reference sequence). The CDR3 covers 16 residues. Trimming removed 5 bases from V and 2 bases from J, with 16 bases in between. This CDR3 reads CASSPRTEDTYNEQFF. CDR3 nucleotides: TGTGCCAGTAGTCCCCGGACAGAGGATACCTACAATGAGCAGTTCTTC.

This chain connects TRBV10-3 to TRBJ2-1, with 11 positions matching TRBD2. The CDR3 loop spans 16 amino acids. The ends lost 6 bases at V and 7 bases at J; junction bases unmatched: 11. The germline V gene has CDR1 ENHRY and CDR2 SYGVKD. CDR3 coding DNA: TGTGCCATCAGCAAATTAGCGGGAGGGCCGGGGAATGAGCAGTTCTTC. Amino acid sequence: CAISKLAGGPGNEQFF.

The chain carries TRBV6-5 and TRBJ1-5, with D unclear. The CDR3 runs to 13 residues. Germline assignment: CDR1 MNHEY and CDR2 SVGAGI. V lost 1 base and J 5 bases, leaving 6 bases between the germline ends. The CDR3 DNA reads TGTGCCAGCAGTTACTTTCGAGATCAGCCCCAGCATTTT. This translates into CASSYFRDQPQHF.

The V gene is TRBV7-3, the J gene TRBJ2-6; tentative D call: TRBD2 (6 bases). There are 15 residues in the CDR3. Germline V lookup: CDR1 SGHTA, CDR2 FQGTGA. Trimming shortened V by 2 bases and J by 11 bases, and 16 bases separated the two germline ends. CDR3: CASSLGVAGLDVLTF. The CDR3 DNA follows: TGTGCCAGCAGCTTAGGAGTCGCGGGGTTAGACGTCCTGACTTTC.

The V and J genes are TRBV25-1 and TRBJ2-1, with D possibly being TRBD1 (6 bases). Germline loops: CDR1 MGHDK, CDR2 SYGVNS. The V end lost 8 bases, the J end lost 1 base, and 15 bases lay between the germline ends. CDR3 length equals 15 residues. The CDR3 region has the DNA TGTGCCAGCGTCAAGGGGGTAGGGTCCTACAATGAGCAGTTCTTC. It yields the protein CASVKGVGSYNEQFF.

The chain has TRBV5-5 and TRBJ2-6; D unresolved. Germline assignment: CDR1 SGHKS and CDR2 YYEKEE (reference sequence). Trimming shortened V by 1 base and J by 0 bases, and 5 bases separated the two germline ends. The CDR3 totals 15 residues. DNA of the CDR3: TGTGCCAGCAGCTTGTCGGTCTCTGGGGCCAACGTCCTGACTTTC. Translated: CASSLSVSGANVLTF.

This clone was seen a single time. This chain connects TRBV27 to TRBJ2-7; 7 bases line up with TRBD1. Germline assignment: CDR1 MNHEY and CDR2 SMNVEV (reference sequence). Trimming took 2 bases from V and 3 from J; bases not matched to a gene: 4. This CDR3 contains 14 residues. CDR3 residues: CASSLRWDSYEQYF. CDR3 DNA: TGTGCCAGCAGTTTACGATGGGACAGCTACGAGCAGTACTTC.

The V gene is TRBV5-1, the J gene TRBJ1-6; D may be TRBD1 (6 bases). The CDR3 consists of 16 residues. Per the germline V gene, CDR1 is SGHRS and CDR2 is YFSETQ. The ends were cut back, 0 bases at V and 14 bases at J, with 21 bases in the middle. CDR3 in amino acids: CASSLVLGTPEVSLHF. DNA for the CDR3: TGCGCCAGCAGCTTGGTTTTGGGGACACCCGAGGTGTCCCTCCACTTT.

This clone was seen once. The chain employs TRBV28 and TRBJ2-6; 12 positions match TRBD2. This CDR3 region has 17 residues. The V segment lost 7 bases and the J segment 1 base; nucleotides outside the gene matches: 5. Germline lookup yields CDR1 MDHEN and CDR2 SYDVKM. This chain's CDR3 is CASTLAGGQSGANVLTF. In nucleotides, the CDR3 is TGTGCCAGCACTCTAGCGGGAGGGCAATCTGGGGCCAACGTCCTGACTTTC. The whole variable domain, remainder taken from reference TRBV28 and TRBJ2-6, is DVKVTQSSRYLVKRTGEKVFLECVQDMDHENMFWYRQDPGLGLRLIYFSYDVKMKEKGDIPEGYSVSREKKERFSLILESASTNQTSMYLCASTLAGGQSGANVLTFGAGSRLTVL.

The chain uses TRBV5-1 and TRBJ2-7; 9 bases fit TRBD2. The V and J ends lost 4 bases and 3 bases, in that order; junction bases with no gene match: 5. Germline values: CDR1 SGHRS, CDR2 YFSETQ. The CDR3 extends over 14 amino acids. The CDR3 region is CASSLAGRNYEQYF. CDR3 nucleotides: TGCGCCAGCAGCCTAGCGGGAAGGAACTACGAGCAGTACTTC.

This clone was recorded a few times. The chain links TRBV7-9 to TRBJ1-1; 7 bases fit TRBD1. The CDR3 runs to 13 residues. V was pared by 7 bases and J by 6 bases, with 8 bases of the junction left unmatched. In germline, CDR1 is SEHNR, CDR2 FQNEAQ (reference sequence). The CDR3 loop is CASILLTGAEAFF. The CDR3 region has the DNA TGTGCCAGCATCCTCTTAACAGGGGCTGAAGCTTTCTTT. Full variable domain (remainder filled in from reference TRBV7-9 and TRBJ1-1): DTGVSQNPRHKITKRGQNVTFRCDPISEHNRLYWYRQTLGQGPEFLTYFQNEAQLEKSRLLSDRFSAERPKGSFSTLEIQRTEQGDSAMYLCASILLTGAEAFFGQGTRLTVV.

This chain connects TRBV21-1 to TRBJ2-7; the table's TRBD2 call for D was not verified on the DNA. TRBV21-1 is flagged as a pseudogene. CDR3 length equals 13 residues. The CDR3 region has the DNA TGTCGGCTAGCGGGAGGGTTCCCCTACGAGCAGTACTTC. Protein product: CRLAGGFPYEQYF.

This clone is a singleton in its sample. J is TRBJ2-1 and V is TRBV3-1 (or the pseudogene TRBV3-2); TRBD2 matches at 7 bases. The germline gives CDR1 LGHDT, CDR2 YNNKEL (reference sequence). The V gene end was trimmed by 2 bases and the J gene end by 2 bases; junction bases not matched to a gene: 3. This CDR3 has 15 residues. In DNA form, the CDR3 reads TGTGCCAGCAGCCAACTGAGCGGGGCCTACAATGAGCAGTTCTTC. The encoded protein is CASSQLSGAYNEQFF.

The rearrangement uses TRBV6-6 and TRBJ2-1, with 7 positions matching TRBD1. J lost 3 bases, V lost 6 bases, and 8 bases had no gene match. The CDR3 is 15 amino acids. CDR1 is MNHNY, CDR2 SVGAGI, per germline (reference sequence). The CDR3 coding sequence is TGTGCCAGCAGCGAAGAGGGGGCACTCTACAATGAGCAGTTCTTC. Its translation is CASSEEGALYNEQFF.

CDR3: CASSLGTSAYNEQFF. CDR3 coding DNA: TGCGCCAGCAGCTTGGGGACTAGCGCCTACAATGAGCAGTTCTTC. V and J are TRBV5-1 and TRBJ2-1, with 9 bases identical to TRBD2. With V trimmed by 0 bases and J by 2 bases, 0 bases remained unmatched. The CDR3 sequence is 15 residues long. Looked up from germline, CDR1 is SGHRS and CDR2 is YFSETQ. The full variable domain, its missing parts supplied by reference TRBV5-1 and TRBJ2-1, is KAGVTQTPRYLIKTRGQQVTLSCSPISGHRSVSWYQQTPGQGLQFLFEYFSETQRNKGNFPGRFSGRQFSNSRSEMNVSTLELGDSALYLCASSLGTSAYNEQFFGPGTRLTVL.